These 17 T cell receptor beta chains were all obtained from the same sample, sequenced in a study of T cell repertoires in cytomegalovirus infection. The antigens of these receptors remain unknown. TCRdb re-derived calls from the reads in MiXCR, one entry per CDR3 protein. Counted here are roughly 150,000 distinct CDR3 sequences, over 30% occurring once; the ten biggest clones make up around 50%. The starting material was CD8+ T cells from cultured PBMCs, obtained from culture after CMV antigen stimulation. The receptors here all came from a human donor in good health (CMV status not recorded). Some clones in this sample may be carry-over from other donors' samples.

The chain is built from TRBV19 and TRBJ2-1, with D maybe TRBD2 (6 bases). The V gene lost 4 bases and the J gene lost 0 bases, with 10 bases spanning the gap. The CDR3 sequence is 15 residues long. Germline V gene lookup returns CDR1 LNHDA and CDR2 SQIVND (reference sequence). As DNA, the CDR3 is TGTGCCAGTAGTAACGGGGGAAGCTCCTACAATGAGCAGTTCTTC. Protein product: CASSNGGSSYNEQFF.

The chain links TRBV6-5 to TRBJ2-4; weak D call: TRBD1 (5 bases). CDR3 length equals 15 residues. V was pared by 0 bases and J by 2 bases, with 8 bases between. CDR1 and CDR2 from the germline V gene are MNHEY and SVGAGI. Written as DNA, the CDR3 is TGTGCCAGCAGTTACTCGCCAGGGACCAAAAACATTCAGTACTTC. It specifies CASSYSPGTKNIQYF.

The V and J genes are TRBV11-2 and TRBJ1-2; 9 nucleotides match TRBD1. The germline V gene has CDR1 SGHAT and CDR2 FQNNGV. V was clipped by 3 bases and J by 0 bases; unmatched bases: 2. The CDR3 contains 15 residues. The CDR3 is CASSFDRGTNYGYTF. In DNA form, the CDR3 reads TGTGCCAGCAGCTTCGACAGGGGGACTAACTATGGCTACACCTTC.

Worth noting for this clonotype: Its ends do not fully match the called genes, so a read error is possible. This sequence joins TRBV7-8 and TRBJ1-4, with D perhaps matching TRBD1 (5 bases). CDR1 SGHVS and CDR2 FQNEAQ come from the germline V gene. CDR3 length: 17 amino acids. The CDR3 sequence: CTSSLVGDSLSNEKLFF. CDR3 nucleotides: TGTACCAGCAGCTTAGTCGGTGACAGCCTATCTAATGAAAAACTGTTTTTT.

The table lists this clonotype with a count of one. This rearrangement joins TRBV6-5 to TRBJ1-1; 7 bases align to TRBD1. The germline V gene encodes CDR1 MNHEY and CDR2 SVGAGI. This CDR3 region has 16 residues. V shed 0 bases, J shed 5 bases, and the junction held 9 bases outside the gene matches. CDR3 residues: CASSYSRGQGYTEAFF. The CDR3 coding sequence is TGTGCCAGCAGTTACTCAAGGGGGCAGGGTTATACTGAAGCTTTCTTT.

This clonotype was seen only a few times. The CDR3 reads CASSPRLAVYNEQFF. The CDR3 DNA reads TGTGCCAGCAGTCCTAGACTAGCAGTTTACAATGAGCAGTTCTTC. V and J are TRBV28 and TRBJ2-1; 7 nucleotides agree with TRBD2. Germline V lookup: CDR1 MDHEN, CDR2 SYDVKM. V shed 5 bases and J 4 bases; nucleotides not matched to a gene: 8. The length of the CDR3 is 15 residues.

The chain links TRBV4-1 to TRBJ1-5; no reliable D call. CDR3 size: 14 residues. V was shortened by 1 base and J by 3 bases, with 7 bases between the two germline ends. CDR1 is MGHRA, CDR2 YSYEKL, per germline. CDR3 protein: CASSQAQLNQPQHF. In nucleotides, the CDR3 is TGCGCCAGCAGCCAAGCACAGCTCAATCAGCCCCAGCATTTT.

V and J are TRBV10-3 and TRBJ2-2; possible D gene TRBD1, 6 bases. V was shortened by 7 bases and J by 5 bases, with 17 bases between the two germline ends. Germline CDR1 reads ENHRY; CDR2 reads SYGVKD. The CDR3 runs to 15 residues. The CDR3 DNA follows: TGTGCCATCATGGGGGCAGGGAGAGAGACCGGGGAGCTGTTTTTT. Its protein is CAIMGAGRETGELFF.

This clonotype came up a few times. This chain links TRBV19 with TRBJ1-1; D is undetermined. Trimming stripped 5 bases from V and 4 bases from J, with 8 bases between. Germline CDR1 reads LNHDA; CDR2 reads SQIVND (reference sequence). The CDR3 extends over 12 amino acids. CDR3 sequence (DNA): TGTGCCAGTAGTCACCCCGGCACTGAAGCTTTCTTT. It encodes CASSHPGTEAFF.

The CDR3 DNA is TGTGCCAGCAGCCCCAGGGGGAACCGACATTCACCCCTCCACTTT. Translating it yields CASSPRGNRHSPLHF. The chain couples TRBV5-4 to TRBJ1-6; 7 nucleotides align to TRBD1. Germline lookup yields CDR1 SGHNT and CDR2 YYREEE (reference sequence). With 4 bases clipped from V and 8 bases from J, the junction kept 9 bases outside the gene matches. The CDR3 spans 15 residues.

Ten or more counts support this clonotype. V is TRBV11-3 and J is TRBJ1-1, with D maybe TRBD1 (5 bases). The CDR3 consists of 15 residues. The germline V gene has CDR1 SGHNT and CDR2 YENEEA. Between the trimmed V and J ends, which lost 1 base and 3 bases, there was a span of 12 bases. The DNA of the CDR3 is TGTGCCAGCAGCTTAGGCGAGGGGTCAGACACTGAAGCTTTCTTT. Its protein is CASSLGEGSDTEAFF.

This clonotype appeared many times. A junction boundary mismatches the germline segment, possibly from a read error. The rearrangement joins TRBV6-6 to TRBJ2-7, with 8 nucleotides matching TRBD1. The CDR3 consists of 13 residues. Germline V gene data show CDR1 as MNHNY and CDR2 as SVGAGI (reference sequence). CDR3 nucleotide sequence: TGTGCCAGCAGTTACTCATCCTCGACAGGGGTCGACTTC. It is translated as CASSYSSSTGVDF.

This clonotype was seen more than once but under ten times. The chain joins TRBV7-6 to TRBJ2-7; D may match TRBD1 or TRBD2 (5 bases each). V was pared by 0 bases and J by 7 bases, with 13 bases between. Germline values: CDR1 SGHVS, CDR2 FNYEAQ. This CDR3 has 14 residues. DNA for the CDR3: TGTGCCAGCAGCTTAGCCGGGACCGAAGGGGAGCAGTACTTC. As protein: CASSLAGTEGEQYF.

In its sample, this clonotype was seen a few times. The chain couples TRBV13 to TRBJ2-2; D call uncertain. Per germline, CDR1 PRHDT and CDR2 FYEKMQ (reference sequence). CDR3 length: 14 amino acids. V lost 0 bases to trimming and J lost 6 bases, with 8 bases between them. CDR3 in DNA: TGTGCCAGCAGCTTAGGGCACGGTGCCGGGGAGCTGTTTTTT. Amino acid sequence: CASSLGHGAGELFF.

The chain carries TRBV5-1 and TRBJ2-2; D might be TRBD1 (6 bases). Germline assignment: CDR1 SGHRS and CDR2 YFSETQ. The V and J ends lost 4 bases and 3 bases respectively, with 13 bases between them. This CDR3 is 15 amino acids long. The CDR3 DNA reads TGCGCCAGCAGCATAACTCGACAGGACACCGGGGAGCTGTTTTTT. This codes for CASSITRQDTGELFF. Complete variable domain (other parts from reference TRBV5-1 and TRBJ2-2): KAGVTQTPRYLIKTRGQQVTLSCSPISGHRSVSWYQQTPGQGLQFLFEYFSETQRNKGNFPGRFSGRQFSNSRSEMNVSTLELGDSALYLCASSITRQDTGELFFGEGSRLTVL.

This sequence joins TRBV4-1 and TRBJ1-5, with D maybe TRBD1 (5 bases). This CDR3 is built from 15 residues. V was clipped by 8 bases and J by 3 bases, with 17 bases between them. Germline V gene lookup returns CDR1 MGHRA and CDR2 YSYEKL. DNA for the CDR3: TGCGCCAGCTCCTCGGTAGACAGCTCCAATCAGCCCCAGCATTTT. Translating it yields CASSSVDSSNQPQHF.

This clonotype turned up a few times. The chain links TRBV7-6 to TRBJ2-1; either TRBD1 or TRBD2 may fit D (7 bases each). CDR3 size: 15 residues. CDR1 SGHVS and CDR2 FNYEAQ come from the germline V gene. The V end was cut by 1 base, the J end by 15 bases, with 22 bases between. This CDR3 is CASSLEAGESTGAFF. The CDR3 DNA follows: TGTGCCAGCAGCTTAGAGGCGGGGGAGTCTACAGGGGCGTTCTTC.